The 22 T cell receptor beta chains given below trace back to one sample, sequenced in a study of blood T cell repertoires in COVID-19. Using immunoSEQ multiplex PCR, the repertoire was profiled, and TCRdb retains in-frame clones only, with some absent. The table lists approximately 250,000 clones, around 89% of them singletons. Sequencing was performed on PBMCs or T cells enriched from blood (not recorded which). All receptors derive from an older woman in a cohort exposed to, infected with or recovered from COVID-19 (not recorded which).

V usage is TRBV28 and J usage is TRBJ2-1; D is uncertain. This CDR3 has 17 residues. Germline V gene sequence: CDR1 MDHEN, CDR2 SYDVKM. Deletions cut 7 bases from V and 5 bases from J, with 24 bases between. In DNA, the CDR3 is TGTGCCAGCACCTCCCTTGACGCGGAAGTGTCGCACAATGAGCAGTTCTTC. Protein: CASTSLDAEVSHNEQFF.

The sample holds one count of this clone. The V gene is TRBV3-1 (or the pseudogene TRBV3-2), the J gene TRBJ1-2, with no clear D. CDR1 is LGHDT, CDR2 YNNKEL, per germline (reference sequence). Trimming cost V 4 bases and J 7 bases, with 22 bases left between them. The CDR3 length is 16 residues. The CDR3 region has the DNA TGTGCCAGCAGCCTTAAGACGGTGCGGGGAATGGCTGGCTACACCTTC. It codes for CASSLKTVRGMAGYTF.

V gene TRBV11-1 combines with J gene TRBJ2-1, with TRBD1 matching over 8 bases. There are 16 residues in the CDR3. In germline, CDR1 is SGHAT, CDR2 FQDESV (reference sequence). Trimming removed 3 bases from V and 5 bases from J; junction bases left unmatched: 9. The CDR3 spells CASSLGQGAFDNEQFF. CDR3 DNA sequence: TGTGCCAGCAGCTTGGGTCAGGGGGCTTTTGACAATGAGCAGTTCTTC. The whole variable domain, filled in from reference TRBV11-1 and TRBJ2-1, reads EAEVAQSPRYKITEKSQAVAFWCDPISGHATLYWYRQILGQGPELLVQFQDESVVDDSQLPKDRFSAERLKGVDSTLKIQPAELGDSAMYLCASSLGQGAFDNEQFFGPGTRLTVL.

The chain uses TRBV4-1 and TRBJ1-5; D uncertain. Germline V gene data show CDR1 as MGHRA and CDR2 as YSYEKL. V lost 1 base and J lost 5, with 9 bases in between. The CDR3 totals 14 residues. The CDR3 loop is CASSQGSLDQPQHF. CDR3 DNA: TGCGCCAGCAGCCAAGGCAGTCTCGATCAGCCCCAGCATTTT.

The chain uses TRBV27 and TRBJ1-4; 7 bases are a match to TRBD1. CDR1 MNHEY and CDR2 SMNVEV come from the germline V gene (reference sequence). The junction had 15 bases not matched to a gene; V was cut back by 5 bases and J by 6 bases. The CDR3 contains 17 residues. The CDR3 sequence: CASSPTPTGTAYEKLFF. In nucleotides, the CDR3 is TGTGCCAGCAGTCCAACCCCTACCGGGACAGCCTATGAAAAACTGTTTTTT.

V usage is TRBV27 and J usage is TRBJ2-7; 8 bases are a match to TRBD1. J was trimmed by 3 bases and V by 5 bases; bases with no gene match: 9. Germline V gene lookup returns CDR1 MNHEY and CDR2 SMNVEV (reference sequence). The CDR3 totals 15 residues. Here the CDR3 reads CASSAPGTGRYEQYF. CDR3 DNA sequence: TGTGCCAGCAGTGCGCCCGGGACAGGACGCTACGAGCAGTACTTC.

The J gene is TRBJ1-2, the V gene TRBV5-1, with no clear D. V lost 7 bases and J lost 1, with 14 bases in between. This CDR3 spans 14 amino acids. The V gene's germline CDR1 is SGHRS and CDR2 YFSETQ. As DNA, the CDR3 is TGCGCCAGCGCGAGGGAGAGGGTTAACTATGGCTACACCTTC. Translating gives CASARERVNYGYTF.

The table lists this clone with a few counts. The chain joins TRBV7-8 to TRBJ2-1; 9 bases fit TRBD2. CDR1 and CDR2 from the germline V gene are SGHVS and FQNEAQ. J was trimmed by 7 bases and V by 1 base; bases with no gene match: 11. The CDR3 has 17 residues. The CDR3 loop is CASSLGGASGKGNEQFF. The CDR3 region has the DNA TGTGCCAGCAGCTTAGGTGGGGCTAGCGGGAAAGGGAATGAGCAGTTCTTC.

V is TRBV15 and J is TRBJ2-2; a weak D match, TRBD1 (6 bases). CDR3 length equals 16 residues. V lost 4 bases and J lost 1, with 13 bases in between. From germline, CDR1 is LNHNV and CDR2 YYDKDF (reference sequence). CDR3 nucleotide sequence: TGTGCCACCAGCACAGCCCAGGGGATGAACACCGGGGAGCTGTTTTTT. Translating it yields CATSTAQGMNTGELFF.

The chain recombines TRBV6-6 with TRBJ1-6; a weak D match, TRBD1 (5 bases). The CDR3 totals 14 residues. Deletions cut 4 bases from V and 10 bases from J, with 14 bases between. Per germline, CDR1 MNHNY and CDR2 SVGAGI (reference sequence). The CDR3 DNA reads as TGTGCCAGCAGTTCACAGGATAACTGGTCACCCCTCCACTTT. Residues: CASSSQDNWSPLHF.

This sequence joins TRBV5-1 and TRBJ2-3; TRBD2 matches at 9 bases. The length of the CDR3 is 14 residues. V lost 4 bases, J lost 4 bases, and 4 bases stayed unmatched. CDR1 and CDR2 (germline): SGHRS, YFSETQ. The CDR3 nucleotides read TGCGCCAGCAGCACCAGCGGGAGGTCAGATACGCAGTATTTT. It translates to CASSTSGRSDTQYF.

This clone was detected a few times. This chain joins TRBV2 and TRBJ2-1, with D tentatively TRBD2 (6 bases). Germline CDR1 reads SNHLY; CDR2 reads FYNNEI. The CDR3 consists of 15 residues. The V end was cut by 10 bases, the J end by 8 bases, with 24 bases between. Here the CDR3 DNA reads TGTGCCACCTCCGACCTAGCGAAGTTAGGGGATGAGCAGTTCTTC. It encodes CATSDLAKLGDEQFF. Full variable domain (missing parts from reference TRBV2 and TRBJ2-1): EPEVTQTPSHQVTQMGQEVILRCVPISNHLYFYWYRQILGQKVEFLVSFYNNEISEKSEIFDDQFSVERPDGSNFTLKIRSTKLEDSAMYFCATSDLAKLGDEQFFGPGTRLTVL.

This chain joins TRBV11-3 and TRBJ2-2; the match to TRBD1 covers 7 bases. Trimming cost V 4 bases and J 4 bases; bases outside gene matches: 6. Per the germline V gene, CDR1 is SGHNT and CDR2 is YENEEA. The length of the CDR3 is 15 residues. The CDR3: CASSSGTAFTGELFF. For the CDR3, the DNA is TGTGCCAGCAGCTCCGGGACAGCTTTCACCGGGGAGCTGTTTTTT.

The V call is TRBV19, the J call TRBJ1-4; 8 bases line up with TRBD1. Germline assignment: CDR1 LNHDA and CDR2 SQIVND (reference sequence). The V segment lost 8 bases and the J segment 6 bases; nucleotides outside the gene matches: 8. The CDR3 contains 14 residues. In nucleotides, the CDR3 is TGTGCCAGTCGTTATACAGGGGGAGATGAAAAACTGTTTTTT. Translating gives CASRYTGGDEKLFF.

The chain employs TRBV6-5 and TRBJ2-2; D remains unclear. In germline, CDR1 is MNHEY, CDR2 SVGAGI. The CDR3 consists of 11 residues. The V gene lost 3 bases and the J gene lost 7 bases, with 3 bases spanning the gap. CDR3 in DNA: TGTGCCAGCAGTTATCTCGGGGAGCTGTTTTTT. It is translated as CASSYLGELFF.

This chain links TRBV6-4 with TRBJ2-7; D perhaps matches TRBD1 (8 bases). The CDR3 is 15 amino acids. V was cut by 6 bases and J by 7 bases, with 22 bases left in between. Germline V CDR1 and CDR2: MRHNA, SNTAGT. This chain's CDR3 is CASSPQGAGLREQYF. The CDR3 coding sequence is TGTGCCAGCAGCCCTCAGGGGGCGGGACTACGGGAGCAGTACTTC.

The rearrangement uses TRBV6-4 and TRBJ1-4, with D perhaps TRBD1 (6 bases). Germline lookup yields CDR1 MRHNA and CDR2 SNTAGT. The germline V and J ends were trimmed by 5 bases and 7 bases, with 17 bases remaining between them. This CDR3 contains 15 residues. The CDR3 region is CASSPEGDIGEKLFF. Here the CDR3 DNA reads TGTGCCAGCAGTCCCGAGGGGGACATCGGTGAAAAACTGTTTTTT.

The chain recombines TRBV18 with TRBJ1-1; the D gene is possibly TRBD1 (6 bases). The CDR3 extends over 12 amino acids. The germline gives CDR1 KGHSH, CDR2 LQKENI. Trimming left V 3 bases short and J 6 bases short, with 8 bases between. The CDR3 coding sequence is TGTGCCAGCTCACCGCAGGGGCCTGAAGCTTTCTTT. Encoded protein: CASSPQGPEAFF. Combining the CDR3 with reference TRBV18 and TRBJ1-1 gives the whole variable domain NAGVMQNPRHLVRRRGQEARLRCSPMKGHSHVYWYRQLPEEGLKFMVYLQKENIIDESGMPKERFSAEFPKEGPSILRIQQVVRGDSAAYFCASSPQGPEAFFGQGTRLTVV.

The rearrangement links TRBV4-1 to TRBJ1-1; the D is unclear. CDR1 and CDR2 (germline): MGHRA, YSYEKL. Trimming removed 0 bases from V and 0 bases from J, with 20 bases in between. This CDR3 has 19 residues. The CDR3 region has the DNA TGCGCCAGCAGCCAAGATGTAGAAAGGAAGAGACTAATGAACACTGAAGCTTTCTTT. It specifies CASSQDVERKRLMNTEAFF.

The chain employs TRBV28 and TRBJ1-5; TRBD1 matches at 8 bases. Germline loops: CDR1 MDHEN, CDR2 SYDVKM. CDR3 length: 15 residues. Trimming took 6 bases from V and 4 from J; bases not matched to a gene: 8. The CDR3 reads CASRETGGRNQPQHF. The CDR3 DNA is TGTGCCAGCAGAGAAACAGGGGGAAGAAATCAGCCCCAGCATTTT.

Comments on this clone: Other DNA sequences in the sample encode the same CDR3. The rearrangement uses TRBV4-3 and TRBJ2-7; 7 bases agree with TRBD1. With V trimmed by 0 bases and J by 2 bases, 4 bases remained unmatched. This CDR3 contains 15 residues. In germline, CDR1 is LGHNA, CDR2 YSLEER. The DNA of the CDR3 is TGCGCCAGCAGCCAAGACCGCGGACAGGCCTACGAGCAGTACTTC. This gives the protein CASSQDRGQAYEQYF.

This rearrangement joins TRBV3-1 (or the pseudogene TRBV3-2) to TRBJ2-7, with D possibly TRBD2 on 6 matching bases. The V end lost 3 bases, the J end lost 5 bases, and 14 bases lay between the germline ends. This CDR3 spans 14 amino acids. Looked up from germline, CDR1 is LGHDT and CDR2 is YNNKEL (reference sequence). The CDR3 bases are TGTGCCAGCAGCCATTTATGGGGGAGGAACGAGCAGTACTTC. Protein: CASSHLWGRNEQYF.